This entry concerns a single TCR beta chain. Antigen: not known. Cells defined as naive were viable CD3+CD4+ or CD3+CD8+ and CCR7+CD45RA+CD45RO-CD95-CD27+CD28+. This record comes from a study of T cells after posttransplantation cyclophosphamide. Findings and caveats of the study: Blood and skin or GI T cell repertoires showed limited TRB overlap. Later post-transplant blood repertoires were often dominated by donor CD8+ memory clones. TRB clonality was highly associated with recipient CMV seropositivity and reactivation.

TCRdb keeps only in-frame clones here, not all; method: immunoSEQ multiplex PCR. The table includes more than 30,000 clones, about 89% detected once. The source of this sequence is a woman in her sixties or seventies in good health, CMV-negative, and a related stem cell transplant donor. Source material: naive CD4+ T cells sorted from PBMCs.

CDR3 residues: CASSTGLAGALSEQYF. The CDR3, as DNA: TGTGCCAGCAGCACGGGACTAGCGGGGGCCTTGAGTGAGCAGTACTTC. The chain couples TRBV14 to TRBJ2-7, with TRBD2 identical over 14 bases. Losses at the gene ends were 5 bases for V and 7 bases for J; bases not matched to a gene: 10. The CDR3 contains 16 residues. Germline CDR1 is SGHDN and CDR2 is FVKESK.